The clone carrying this TCR beta chain came up many times. This record belongs to a study of blood T cells in healthy people across ages. On the study more broadly: Capture by template switching was about one barcoded beta molecule per two T cells.

PCR was performed a second time for roughly 7 to 12 cycles using a sample-barcoded 5' primer and a J-beta primer mix. TCRdb re-called the 5' RACE reads with MiXCR, one entry per CDR3 protein. The sample lists roughly 1.6 million distinct CDR3 sequences, around 36% occurring once. The sequence was collected from a woman aged 25 to 39 in good health. The sample comprised blood.

CDR3 residues: CSANPAGTGDNSPLHF. The CDR3 bases are TGCAGTGCAAACCCCGCCGGGACAGGGGATAATTCACCCCTCCACTTT. V and J are TRBV20-1 and TRBJ1-6; 10 bases fit TRBD1. Losses at the gene ends were 6 bases for V and 5 bases for J; bases not matched to a gene: 10. This CDR3 has 16 amino acids. CDR1 and CDR2 from the germline V gene are DFQATT and SNEGSKA (reference sequence).